These T cell receptor beta chains were read from a single sample in a study of cytomegalovirus exposure and HLA in healthy donors. Profiled with immunoSEQ multiplex PCR; TCRdb holds only in-frame clones, not every one. Of approximately 170,000 clones listed, around 83% are singletons. The sequenced material came from PBMCs. The receptors originated from a man aged 25-40 years in good health and CMV-seropositive. Both conserved end residues are part of each CDR3. D genes are given only for firm matches. Clone size, where shown, is once, few, many, or a class for clones that have expanded.

j_call,d_call,clone_size,v_call,cdr3_nt,cdr3_aa
TRBJ1-2,NA,few,TRBV4-3,TGCGCCAGCAGCCAAGAGGAGGGAGGCAACTATGGCTACACCTTC,CASSQEEGGNYGYTF
TRBJ2-7,TRBD1,NA,TRBV29-1,TGCAGCTGCCGGGGACAGGGTGCCTACGAGCAGTACTTC,CSCRGQGAYEQYF
TRBJ1-1,TRBD1,NA,TRBV29-1,TGCAGCGCTCCGGGACAGGGAGTGGAAGCTTTCTTT,CSAPGQGVEAFF
TRBJ1-4,TRBD1,NA,TRBV7-6,TGTGCCAGCAGCCGAACCGGGACAGCGAGTGAAAAACTGTTTTTT,CASSRTGTASEKLFF
TRBJ1-5,NA,NA,TRBV4-3,TGCGCCAGCAGCCCTTTCGTCAGGGATTTTCAGCCCCAGCATTTT,CASSPFVRDFQPQHF
TRBJ2-1,TRBD2,NA,TRBV7-3,TGTGCCAGCAGCTTATTGGCGGGAGTATCTGTAAATGAGCAGTTCTTC,CASSLLAGVSVNEQFF
TRBJ2-7,NA,NA,TRBV30,TGTGCCTGGAGTGAATCAGGTCCGCAGTACTTC,CAWSESGPQYF
TRBJ2-1,TRBD2,NA,TRBV5-1,TGCGCCAGCAGCTTTAGCGGGATGAGAAATGAGCAGTTCTTC,CASSFSGMRNEQFF
TRBJ1-1,NA,NA,TRBV15,TGTGCCACCAGCAGAGATACGGTAGGCAGATGGAGGAACACTGAAGCTTTCTTT,CATSRDTVGRWRNTEAFF
TRBJ2-2,TRBD2,NA,TRBV18,TGTGCCAGCTCACCACCCGGTTCTAGCGGGAGCACCGGGGAGCTGTTTTTT,CASSPPGSSGSTGELFF
TRBJ1-3,NA,NA,TRBV7-2,TGTGCCAGCAGCTTAGTTTCAGGTCGGTTTGGTGGAAACACCATATATTTT,CASSLVSGRFGGNTIYF
TRBJ2-3,NA,NA,TRBV5-4,TGTGCCAGCAGCTCGCGCATCACAGATACGCAGTATTTT,CASSSRITDTQYF
TRBJ2-7,NA,NA,TRBV9,TGTGCCAGCAGCGTAGCTGCCGGATCGGACTACCTCGCCTACGAGCAGTACTTC,CASSVAAGSDYLAYEQYF
TRBJ2-1,TRBD2,NA,TRBV5-4,TGTGCCAGCAGCTTGGCCGCGGGAGGAAATGAGCAGTTCTTC,CASSLAAGGNEQFF
TRBJ2-7,NA,NA,TRBV7-2,TGTGCCAGCAGCCCAGGACAGCGCTCCTACGAGCAGTACTTC,CASSPGQRSYEQYF